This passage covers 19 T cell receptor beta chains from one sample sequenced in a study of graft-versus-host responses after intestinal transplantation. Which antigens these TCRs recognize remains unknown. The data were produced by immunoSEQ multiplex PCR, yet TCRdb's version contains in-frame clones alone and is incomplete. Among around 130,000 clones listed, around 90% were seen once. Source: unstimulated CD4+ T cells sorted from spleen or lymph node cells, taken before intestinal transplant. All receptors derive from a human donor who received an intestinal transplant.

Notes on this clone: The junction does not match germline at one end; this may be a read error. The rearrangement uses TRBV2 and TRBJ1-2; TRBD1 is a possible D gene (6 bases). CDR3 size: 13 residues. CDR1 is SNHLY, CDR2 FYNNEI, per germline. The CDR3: CAGRGGASYGYTF. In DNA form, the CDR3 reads TGTGCCGGCAGGGGAGGGGCTAGCTATGGCTACACCTTC.

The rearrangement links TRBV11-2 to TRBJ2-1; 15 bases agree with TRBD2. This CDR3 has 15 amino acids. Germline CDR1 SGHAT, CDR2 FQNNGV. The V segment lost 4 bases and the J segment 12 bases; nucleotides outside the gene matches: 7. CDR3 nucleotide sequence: TGTGCCAGCAGCTCAGGACTAGCGGGGGGGCAGGGGCAGTTCTTC. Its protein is CASSSGLAGGQGQFF.

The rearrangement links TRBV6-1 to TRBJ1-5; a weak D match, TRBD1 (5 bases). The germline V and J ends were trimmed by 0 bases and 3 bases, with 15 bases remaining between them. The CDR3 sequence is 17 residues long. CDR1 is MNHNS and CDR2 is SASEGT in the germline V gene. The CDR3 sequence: CASSEAWGGRPNQPQHF. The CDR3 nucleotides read TGTGCCAGCAGTGAAGCCTGGGGGGGGAGGCCCAATCAGCCCCAGCATTTT.

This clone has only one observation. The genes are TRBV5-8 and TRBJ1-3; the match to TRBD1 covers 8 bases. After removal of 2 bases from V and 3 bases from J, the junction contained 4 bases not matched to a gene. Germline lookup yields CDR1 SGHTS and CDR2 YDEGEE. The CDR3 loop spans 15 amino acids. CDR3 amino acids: CASSFRGLYGNTIYF. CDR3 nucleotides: TGTGCCAGCAGCTTCAGGGGGCTCTATGGAAACACCATATATTTT.

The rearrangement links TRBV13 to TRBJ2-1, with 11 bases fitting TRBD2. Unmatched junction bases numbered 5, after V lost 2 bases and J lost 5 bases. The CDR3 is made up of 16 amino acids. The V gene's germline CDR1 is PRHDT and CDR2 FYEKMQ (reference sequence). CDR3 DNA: TGTGCCAGCAGCTTACCTCTAGCGGGGGGCCACAATGAGCAGTTCTTC. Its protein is CASSLPLAGGHNEQFF.

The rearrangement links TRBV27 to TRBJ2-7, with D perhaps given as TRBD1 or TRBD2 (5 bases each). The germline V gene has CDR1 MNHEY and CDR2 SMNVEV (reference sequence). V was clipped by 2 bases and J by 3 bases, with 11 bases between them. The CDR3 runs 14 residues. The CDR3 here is CASSLKGTRYEQYF. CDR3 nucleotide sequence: TGTGCCAGCAGTTTAAAAGGGACCCGCTACGAGCAGTACTTC.

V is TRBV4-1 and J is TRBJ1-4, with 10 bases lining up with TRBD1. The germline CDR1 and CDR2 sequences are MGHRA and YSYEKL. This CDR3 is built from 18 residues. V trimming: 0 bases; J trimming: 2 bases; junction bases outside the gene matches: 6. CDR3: CASSQERTGGFTNEKLFF. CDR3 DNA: TGCGCCAGCAGCCAAGAAAGGACAGGGGGATTCACTAATGAAAAACTGTTTTTT.

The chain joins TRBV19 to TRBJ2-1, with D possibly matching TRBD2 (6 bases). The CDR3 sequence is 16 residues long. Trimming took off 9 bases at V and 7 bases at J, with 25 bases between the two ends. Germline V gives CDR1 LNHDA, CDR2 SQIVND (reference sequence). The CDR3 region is CASSKWGEPSGNEQFF. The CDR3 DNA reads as TGTGCCAGCAGCAAATGGGGGGAGCCAAGCGGGAATGAGCAGTTCTTC.

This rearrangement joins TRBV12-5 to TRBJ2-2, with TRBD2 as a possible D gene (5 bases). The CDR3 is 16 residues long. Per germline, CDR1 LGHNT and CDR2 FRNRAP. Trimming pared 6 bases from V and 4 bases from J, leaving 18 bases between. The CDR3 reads CASGTGDLVGTGELFF. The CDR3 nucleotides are TGTGCTAGTGGGACCGGGGATCTGGTCGGCACCGGGGAGCTGTTTTTT.

Here the CDR3 reads CASSTGVNSPLHF. In nucleotides, the CDR3 is TGTGCCAGCAGTACAGGGGTTAATTCACCCCTCCACTTT. The chain recombines TRBV11-2 with TRBJ1-6; 7 bases match TRBD1. Germline V lookup: CDR1 SGHAT, CDR2 FQNNGV. J was trimmed by 6 bases and V by 6 bases; bases with no gene match: 2. The CDR3 loop spans 13 amino acids.

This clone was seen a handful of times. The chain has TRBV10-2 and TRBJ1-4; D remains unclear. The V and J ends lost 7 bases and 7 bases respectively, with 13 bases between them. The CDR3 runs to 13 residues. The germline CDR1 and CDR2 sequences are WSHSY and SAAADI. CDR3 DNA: TGCGCCAGCACCGGAAGGGAAGGTGAAAAACTGTTTTTT. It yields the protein CASTGREGEKLFF.

The CDR3 DNA reads TGTGCCAGCAGTGTAGAAGTAAATCAGCCCCAGCATTTT. This codes for CASSVEVNQPQHF. The chain links TRBV2 to TRBJ1-5; no definite D call. V lost 4 bases and J 4 bases, leaving 8 bases between the germline ends. The CDR3 consists of 13 residues. Germline V lookup: CDR1 SNHLY, CDR2 FYNNEI.

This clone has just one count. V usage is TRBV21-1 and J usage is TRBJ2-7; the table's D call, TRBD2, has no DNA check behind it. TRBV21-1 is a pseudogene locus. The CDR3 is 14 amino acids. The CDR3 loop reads CASSKATGGRVQYF. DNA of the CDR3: TGTGCCAGCAGCAAAGCCACGGGGGGGCGCGTGCAGTACTTC.

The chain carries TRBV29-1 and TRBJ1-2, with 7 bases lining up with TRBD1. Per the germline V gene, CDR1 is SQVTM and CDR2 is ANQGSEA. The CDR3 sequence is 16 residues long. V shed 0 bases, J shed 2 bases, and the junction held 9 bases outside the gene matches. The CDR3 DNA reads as TGCAGCGTTGAAGAGCTGGGACAGACGCTAAACTATGGCTACACCTTC. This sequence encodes CSVEELGQTLNYGYTF.

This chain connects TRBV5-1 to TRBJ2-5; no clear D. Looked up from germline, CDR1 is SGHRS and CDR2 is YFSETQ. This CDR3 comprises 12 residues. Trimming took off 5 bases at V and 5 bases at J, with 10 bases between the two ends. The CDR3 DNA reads TGCGCCAGCAGACTCACCGGGGAGACCCAGTACTTC. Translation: CASRLTGETQYF.

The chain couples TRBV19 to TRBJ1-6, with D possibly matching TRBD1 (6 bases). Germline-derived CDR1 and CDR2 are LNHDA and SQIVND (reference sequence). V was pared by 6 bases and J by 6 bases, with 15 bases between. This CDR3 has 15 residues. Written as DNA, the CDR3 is TGTGCCAGTAGCCCGCGGGTAGGGGGTAATTCACCCCTCCACTTT. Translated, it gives CASSPRVGGNSPLHF.

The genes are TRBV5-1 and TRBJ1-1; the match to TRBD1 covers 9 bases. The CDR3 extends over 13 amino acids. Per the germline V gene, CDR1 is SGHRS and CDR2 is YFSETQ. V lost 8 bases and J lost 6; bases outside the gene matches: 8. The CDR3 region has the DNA TGCGCCAGTAAGCCGGGACAGGGATCTGAAGCTTTCTTT. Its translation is CASKPGQGSEAFF.

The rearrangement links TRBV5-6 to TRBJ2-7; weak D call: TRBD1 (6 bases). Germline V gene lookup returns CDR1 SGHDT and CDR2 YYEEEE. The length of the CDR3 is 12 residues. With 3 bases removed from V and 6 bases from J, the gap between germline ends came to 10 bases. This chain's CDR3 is CASSYRVSEQYF. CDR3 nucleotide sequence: TGTGCCAGCAGCTACAGGGTTTCCGAGCAGTACTTC.

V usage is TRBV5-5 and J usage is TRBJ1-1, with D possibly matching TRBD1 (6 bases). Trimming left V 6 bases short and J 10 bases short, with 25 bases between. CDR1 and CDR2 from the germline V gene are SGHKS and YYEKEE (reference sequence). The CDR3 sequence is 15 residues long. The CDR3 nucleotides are TGTGCCAGCAACGTGCTAAAGGGGGTACGAGATGGAGCTTTCTTT. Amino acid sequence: CASNVLKGVRDGAFF.